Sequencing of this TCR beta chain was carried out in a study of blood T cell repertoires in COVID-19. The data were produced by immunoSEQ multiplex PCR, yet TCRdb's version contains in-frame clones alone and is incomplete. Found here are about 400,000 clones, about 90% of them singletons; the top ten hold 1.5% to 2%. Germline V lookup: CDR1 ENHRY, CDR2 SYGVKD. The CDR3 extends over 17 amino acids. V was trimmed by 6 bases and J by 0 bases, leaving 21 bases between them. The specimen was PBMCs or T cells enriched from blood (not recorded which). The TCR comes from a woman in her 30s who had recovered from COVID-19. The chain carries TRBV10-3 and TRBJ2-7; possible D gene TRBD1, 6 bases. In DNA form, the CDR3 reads TGTGCCATCAGATCAGGGGTAGGAGGCCAGAGCTCCTACGAGCAGTACTTC. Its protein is CAIRSGVGGQSSYEQYF.